A single sample is the source of the 6 T cell receptor delta chains below, sequenced in a study of gamma-delta chains in newborns, infants, children. TCRdb fed the reads to CATT. The sample contains roughly 4,400 delta-chain clones, about 38% of which appear only once. Specimen: blood. Receptors originate from a child who received the measles vaccine.

This clone was counted a few times. The gene calls are TRDV1 and TRDJ2, with TRDD3 matching 13 bases. CDR3 length equals 22 residues. Germline V gives CDR1 TSWWSYY, CDR2 QGS. The CDR3 is CALAFPTFYWGIRWGLTAQLFF. The CDR3 DNA reads TGTGCGTTGGCCTTCCCTACCTTCTACTGGGGGATACGCTGGGGTTTGACAGCACAACTCTTCTTT.

As regards this clone: At one boundary the junction diverges from the germline segment, which might be a read error. The chain has TRDV3 and TRDJ1; the D is unclear. CDR3 length: 18 residues. The V gene's germline CDR1 is TVYSNPD and CDR2 GDNSRS (reference sequence). Written as DNA, the CDR3 is TGTTCCTTTTCACCTATTTTTCCCCGGGTAGGGTACACCGATAAACTCATCTTT. This translates into CSFSPIFPRVGYTDKLIF.

The chain combines TRDV3 with TRDJ1, with 7 nucleotides matching TRDD2. V gave up 2 bases and J gave up 11 bases; unmatched junction bases: 29. CDR3 length: 18 amino acids. CDR1 and CDR2 (germline): TVYSNPD, GDNSRS (reference sequence). CDR3 sequence reads: CAFYSYDPFMGVPGWLIF. CDR3 nucleotide sequence: TGTGCCTTTTATTCCTACGACCCATTCATGGGTGTCCCGGGATGGCTCATCTTT.

By its share, this clone is medium-sized. The chain employs TRDV1 and TRDJ1; 10 bases are a match to TRDD3. Trimming at V came to 4 bases and at J to 2 bases, leaving 19 bases not matched to a gene. The germline V gene encodes CDR1 TSWWSYY and CDR2 QGS. The CDR3 runs to 20 residues. CDR3 sequence reads: CALGVTSYHWGIGRTDKLIF. CDR3 in DNA: TGTGCTCTTGGGGTGACTTCCTACCACTGGGGGATTGGGAGGACCGATAAACTCATCTTT.

V usage is TRDV1 and J usage is TRDJ2, with 10 nucleotides matching TRDD3. Germline-derived CDR1 and CDR2 are TSWWSYY and QGS. CDR3 length: 18 residues. After removal of 2 bases from V and 3 bases from J, the junction contained 9 bases not matched to a gene. CDR3 amino acids: CALGETPTWGILTAQLFF. The CDR3 DNA reads as TGTGCTCTTGGGGAAACACCTACATGGGGGATACTGACAGCACAACTCTTCTTT.

This clone turned up a few times. V and J are TRDV1 and TRDJ1; tentatively, D is TRDD3 (6 bases). The CDR3 is made up of 18 amino acids. V lost 1 base and J 2 bases, leaving 20 bases between the germline ends. Germline CDR1 and CDR2: TSWWSYY and QGS. The DNA of the CDR3 is TGTGCTCTTGGGGAACACTACATGAGGGATAAGTGGACCGATAAACTCATCTTT. It codes for CALGEHYMRDKWTDKLIF.